Listed below are T cell receptor beta chains from one sample, sequenced in a study of molecular identifiers for immune sequencing clone quantification. TCRdb re-analysed the PCR reads in MiXCR, keeping a single row per CDR3 protein. The table lists about half a million distinct CDR3 sequences, over 20% of them singletons, with approximately 0.84% in the top ten. The sequencing sample was made of naive CD8+ T cells from blood, with Jurkat cell RNA spiked in. All receptors derive from a human donor in good health. Some libraries in this study had Jurkat cell RNA spiked in. The CDR3 runs from the conserved cysteine through the conserved F or W. A D gene is named only where the DNA matches it firmly. The size of a clone is reported for some rows only, either as once, few or many, or as a class for expanded clones.

>many|TRBJ1-5|TRBV30|NA
CAWSGGSQPQHF
TGTGCCTGGAGTGGCGGGAGTCAGCCCCAGCATTTT
>NA|TRBJ2-3|TRBV7-9|TRBD2
CASSALSAGVADTQYF
TGTGCCAGCAGCGCGCTCTCGGCGGGGGTGGCGGATACGCAGTATTTT
>few|TRBJ1-2|TRBV2|TRBD1
CASSEAGTGHGYTF
TGTGCCAGCAGTGAAGCCGGGACAGGGCATGGCTACACCTTC
>many|TRBJ2-7|TRBV27|TRBD1
CASSDGTDTYEQYF
TGTGCCAGCAGTGACGGGACAGACACCTACGAGCAGTACTTC
>few|TRBJ1-4|TRBV7-9|NA
CASSLTTATNEKLFF
TGTGCCAGCAGCTTAACGACAGCAACTAATGAAAAACTGTTTTTT
>many|TRBJ2-3|TRBV6-6|NA
CASSDYSTDTQYF
TGTGCCAGCAGTGACTACTCCACAGATACGCAGTATTTT
>few|TRBJ2-1|TRBV11-3|NA
CASSVTEYNEQFF
TGTGCCAGCAGCGTGACAGAATACAATGAGCAGTTCTTC
>few|TRBJ2-2|TRBV9|NA
CASSPRQAAGELFF
TGTGCCAGCAGCCCACGCCAGGCGGCCGGGGAGCTGTTTTTT
>many|TRBJ2-5|TRBV5-1|TRBD1
CASSLEPGTGGHPGQETQYF
TGCGCCAGCAGCTTGGAACCCGGGACAGGGGGACATCCAGGCCAAGAGACCCAGTACTTC
>few|TRBJ2-3|TRBV4-3|TRBD2
CASSQDGLAGGYGTDTQYF
TGCGCCAGCAGCCAAGACGGACTAGCGGGGGGGTACGGCACAGATACGCAGTATTTT
>few|TRBJ1-4|TRBV3-1|NA
CASSRGRRPTNEKLFF
TGTGCCAGCAGCCGGGGCAGGAGGCCAACTAATGAAAAACTGTTTTTT
>few|TRBJ2-5|TRBV4-1|TRBD2
CASSQDVVAGGQETQYF
TGCGCCAGCAGCCAAGATGTGGTAGCGGGCGGACAAGAGACCCAGTACTTC
>many|TRBJ2-6|TRBV23-1|TRBD1
CASSPKAPQQGADSGANVLTF
TGCGCCAGCAGTCCGAAAGCCCCCCAACAGGGGGCAGACTCTGGGGCCAACGTCCTGACTTTC
>many|TRBJ1-5|TRBV6-1|NA
CASSESFFNQPQHF
TGTGCCAGCAGTGAATCCTTCTTCAATCAGCCCCAGCATTTT
>few|TRBJ2-7|TRBV27|NA
CAPTAEPAVSLRESLGYEQYF
TGTGCCCCTACGGCAGAGCCAGCAGTCTCCCTGAGGGAGAGTCTTGGCTACGAGCAGTACTTC
>few|TRBJ2-5|TRBV10-3|NA
CAISEPGRGLADQETQYF
TGTGCCATCAGTGAGCCCGGGAGGGGGCTAGCGGACCAAGAGACCCAGTACTTC
>many|TRBJ2-3|TRBV13|TRBD1
CASSRGQSTDTQYF
TGTGCCAGCAGCCGGGGACAGAGCACAGATACGCAGTATTTT
>many|TRBJ2-5|TRBV27|TRBD1
CASSPQDRARVQQETQYF
TGTGCCAGCAGTCCCCAAGACAGGGCTCGCGTACAACAAGAGACCCAGTACTTC
>few|TRBJ2-7|TRBV27|NA
CASGQQDSSYEQYF
TGTGCCAGCGGCCAGCAGGACAGCTCCTACGAGCAGTACTTC
>NA|TRBJ2-7|TRBV20-1|NA
CSARDLFRATGGSYEQYF
TGCAGTGCTAGAGATCTATTCAGGGCGACGGGCGGCTCCTACGAGCAGTACTTC
>many|TRBJ2-7|TRBV6-5|TRBD2
CASRMGLADYEQYF
TGTGCCAGCAGAATGGGACTAGCGGACTACGAGCAGTACTTC
>NA|TRBJ2-1|TRBV2|TRBD2
CASLAGGVNEQFF
TGTGCCAGTCTTGCGGGAGGTGTTAATGAGCAGTTCTTC
>many|TRBJ2-3|TRBV20-1|TRBD2
CSAREMGLASDTQYF
TGCAGTGCTAGAGAAATGGGACTAGCAAGCGATACGCAGTATTTT